This T cell receptor beta chain was identified in a study of blood T cell repertoires in COVID-19. Study details: COVID-19 samples from acute and convalescent phases originated in the United States, Italy and Spain. Sources were T cells, B-cell-depleted T cells, or PBMCs; the material itself was cDNA or gDNA.

Original data processing: By means of reference gene primer amplification, nucleated cell counts were estimated. The repertoire was sequenced with immunoSEQ multiplex PCR; TCRdb's copy has only in-frame clones and lacks some. The V and J calls and clone size come from that table; D and trimming were worked out from the DNA. The data hold fewer than 70,000 clones, with about 79% observed a single time. Sequencing used peripheral blood. This TCR was sampled from a human donor in a cohort sampled during active COVID-19.

CDR3 protein: CATIKDGGSPLHF. CDR3 DNA: TGTGCCACCATCAAGGACGGGGGGTCACCCCTCCACTTT. The chain uses TRBV28 and TRBJ1-6; D possibly corresponds to TRBD1 (5 bases). The CDR3 has 13 residues. Trimming removed 10 bases from V and 10 bases from J, with 17 bases in between. Germline V lookup: CDR1 MDHEN, CDR2 SYDVKM.